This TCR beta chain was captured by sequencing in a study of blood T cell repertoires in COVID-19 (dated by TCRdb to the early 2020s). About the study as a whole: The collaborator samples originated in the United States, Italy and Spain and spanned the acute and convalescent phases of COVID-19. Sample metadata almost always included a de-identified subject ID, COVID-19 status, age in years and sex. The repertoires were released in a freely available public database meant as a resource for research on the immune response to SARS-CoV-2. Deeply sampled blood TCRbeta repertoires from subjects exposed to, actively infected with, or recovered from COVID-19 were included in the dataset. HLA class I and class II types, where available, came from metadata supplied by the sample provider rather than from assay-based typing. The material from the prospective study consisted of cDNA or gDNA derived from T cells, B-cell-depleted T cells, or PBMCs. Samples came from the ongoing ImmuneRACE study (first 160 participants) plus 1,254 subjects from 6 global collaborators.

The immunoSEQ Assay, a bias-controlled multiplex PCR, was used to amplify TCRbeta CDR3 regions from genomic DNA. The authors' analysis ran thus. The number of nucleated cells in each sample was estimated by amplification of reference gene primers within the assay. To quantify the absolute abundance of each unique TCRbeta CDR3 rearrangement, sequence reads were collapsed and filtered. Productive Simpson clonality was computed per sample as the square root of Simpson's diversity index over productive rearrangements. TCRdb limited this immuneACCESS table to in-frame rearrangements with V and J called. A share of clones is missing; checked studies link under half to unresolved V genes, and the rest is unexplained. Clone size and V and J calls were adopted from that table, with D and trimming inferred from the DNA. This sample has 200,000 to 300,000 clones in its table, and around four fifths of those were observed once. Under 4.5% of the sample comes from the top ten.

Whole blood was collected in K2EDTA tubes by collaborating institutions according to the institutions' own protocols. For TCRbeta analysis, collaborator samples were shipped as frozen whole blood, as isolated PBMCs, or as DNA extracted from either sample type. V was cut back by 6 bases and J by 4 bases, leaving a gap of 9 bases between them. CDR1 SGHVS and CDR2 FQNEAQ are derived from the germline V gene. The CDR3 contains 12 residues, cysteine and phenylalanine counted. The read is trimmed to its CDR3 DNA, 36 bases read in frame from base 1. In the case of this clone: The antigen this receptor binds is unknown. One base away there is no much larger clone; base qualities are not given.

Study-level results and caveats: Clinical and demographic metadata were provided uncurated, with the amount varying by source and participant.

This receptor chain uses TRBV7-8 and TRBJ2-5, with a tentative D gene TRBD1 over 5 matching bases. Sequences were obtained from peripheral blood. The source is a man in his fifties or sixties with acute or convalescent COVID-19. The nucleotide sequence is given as TGTGCCAGCAGAGACGACAGAGAGACCCAGTACTTC. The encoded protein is CASRDDRETQYF.